The 5 T cell receptor beta chains below were found in one sample sequenced in a study of control samples from healthy donors and cancer patients. This table comes from immunoSEQ multiplex PCR, and its TCRdb copy is limited to in-frame clones, with some not included. The data contain roughly 370,000 clones, approximately 90% of them singletons. The sample consisted of PBMCs. These receptors were taken from a man aged 40-50 years with head and neck cancer.

The V gene is TRBV7-3, the J gene TRBJ2-3; the match to TRBD2 covers 11 bases. V shed 2 bases and J 2 bases; nucleotides not matched to a gene: 3. CDR3 size: 16 residues. Germline-derived CDR1 and CDR2 are SGHTA and FQGTGA. This CDR3 reads CASSLLAGGYTDTQYF. In DNA form, the CDR3 reads TGTGCCAGCAGCTTACTAGCGGGGGGTTACACAGATACGCAGTATTTT.

The chain uses TRBV3-1 (or the pseudogene TRBV3-2) and TRBJ2-1; 10 positions match TRBD1. Germline CDR1 reads LGHDT; CDR2 reads YNNKEL (reference sequence). The V segment lost 3 bases and the J segment 6 bases; nucleotides outside the gene matches: 5. The CDR3 is 15 amino acids. The CDR3: CASSHDRGRPNEQFF. The CDR3 DNA sequence: TGTGCCAGCAGCCATGACAGGGGGCGACCCAATGAGCAGTTCTTC.

V usage is TRBV29-1 and J usage is TRBJ1-1, with D uncertain. There are 12 residues in the CDR3. The ends were cut back, 3 bases at V and 4 bases at J, with 9 bases in the middle. CDR1 and CDR2 from the germline V gene are SQVTM and ANQGSEA. CDR3 sequence reads: CSVEEGPTEAFF. CDR3 in DNA: TGCAGCGTTGAGGAGGGTCCCACTGAAGCTTTCTTT.

V is TRBV4-1 and J is TRBJ2-7, with D tentatively TRBD2 (7 bases). This CDR3 contains 15 residues. CDR1 MGHRA and CDR2 YSYEKL come from the germline V gene. V lost 0 bases to trimming and J lost 5 bases, with 14 bases between them. CDR3 coding DNA: TGCGCCAGCAGCCAAGAAAAGGGGGGGCCAGACGAGCAGTACTTC. Translation gives CASSQEKGGPDEQYF.

This clone was observed a single time. The genes are TRBV10-3 and TRBJ2-7; 11 nucleotides line up with TRBD1. This CDR3 is built from 14 residues. CDR1 is ENHRY and CDR2 is SYGVKD in the germline V gene. V shed 6 bases and J 6 bases; nucleotides not matched to a gene: 7. DNA for the CDR3: TGTGCCATCAGGGGACAGGGGGGCCTAGGCGAGCAGTACTTC. Encoded protein: CAIRGQGGLGEQYF.